The clone carrying this TCR beta chain turned up a few times. Germline CDR1 and CDR2: LNHDA and SQIVND (reference sequence). V shed 3 bases and J shed 5 bases, with 21 bases lying between them. The CDR3 length is 17 residues. The data are from a study of beta chain features in type 1 diabetes. The authors reverse transcribed all of the isolated RNA, so sequencing captured expressed TCRB transcripts. On average, stem cell-like memory T cell samples had approximately 1 million reads. Method: immunoSEQ multiplex PCR; TCRdb's copy keeps in-frame clones and lacks some. The profile shows about 110,000 clones, approximately 37% of them singletons. Each sorted fraction was over 98% pure.

Input material: stem cell memory CD4+ T cells from blood. The V gene is TRBV19, the J gene TRBJ2-3, with D possibly being TRBD1 (6 bases). The receptor's source is a woman under 30 in good health. CDR3 sequence: CASSISPLYRAQDTQYF. The DNA of the CDR3 is TGTGCCAGTAGTATTTCCCCACTATACAGGGCTCAAGATACGCAGTATTTT.